Sequencing of this T cell receptor (beta chain) was carried out in a study of blood T cells in healthy people across ages. Each donor supplied approximately 10 milliliters of peripheral blood. Study outcomes and limitations: Age showed a roughly linear inverse relationship with TCR beta diversity per million T cells. Investigators viewed diversity estimates from one million T cells as underestimates, the study reported.

Combining a sample-barcoded 5' primer with a J-beta primer mix, a second PCR ran for about 7 to 11 cycles. Each TCR beta cDNA got a 12-nucleotide random molecular identifier. TCRdb processed the 5' RACE reads anew with MiXCR; each CDR3 protein has one entry. Counted here are fewer than 750,000 distinct CDR3 sequences, more than 45% occurring once; the ten biggest clones make up 20% to 25%. Of note for this clonotype: Its cognate antigen is unknown.

Deletions cut 6 bases from V and 3 bases from J, with 21 bases between. CDR1 is SEHNR, CDR2 FQNEAQ, per germline (reference sequence). CDR3 size: 17 residues. Sequencing was done on a sample of blood. The chain couples TRBV7-9 to TRBJ1-5; tentatively, D is TRBD1 (5 bases). The clonotype comes from a man older than 75 in good health. In nucleotides, the CDR3 is TGTGCCAGCAGTCGGGGGGACCATGGAGTAAACAATCAGCCCCAGCATTTT. It translates to CASSRGDHGVNNQPQHF.